This T cell receptor (beta chain) was recorded in a study of radiotherapy plus CTLA-4 blockade in lung cancer. Sequencing was performed with immunoSEQ multiplex PCR; in TCRdb, only in-frame clones are kept and a portion is missing. Among about 48,000 clones listed, 86% were seen once. The study treated chemo-refractory metastatic non-small-cell lung cancer patients with focal radiation plus ipilimumab CTLA-4 blockade. Trimming took off 2 bases at V and 5 bases at J, with 9 bases between the two ends. Germline V CDR1 and CDR2: SGHTA, FQGNSA. The CDR3 consists of 13 residues. This clonotype was sampled from a human donor with non-small cell lung cancer that progressed on radiotherapy plus ipilimumab. Some clones in this sample may be carry-over from other donors' samples. The J gene is TRBJ2-5, the V gene TRBV7-2, with no clear D. The input for sequencing was peripheral blood, taken from a patient treated with radiotherapy plus ipilimumab. The CDR3 spells CASSLTPPETQYF. The CDR3 coding sequence is TGTGCCAGCAGCTTAACACCACCTGAGACCCAGTACTTC.